Shown below are 8 T cell receptor beta chains from a single sample sequenced in a study of OX40 agonist ivuxolimab in advanced cancers. Sequencing was performed with immunoSEQ multiplex PCR; in TCRdb, only in-frame clones are kept and a portion is missing. Among 20,000 to 25,000 clones, over 75% were seen once, and the ten largest hold 21%. The specimen comprised CD4+ or CD8+ T cells sorted from blood, sampled in a trial of the OX40 agonist ivuxolimab. These receptor sequences come from an adult with an advanced solid tumor such as melanoma, head and neck, liver or kidney cancer.

The V gene is TRBV28, the J gene TRBJ2-1; possible D gene TRBD1, 5 bases. CDR1 and CDR2 from the germline V gene are MDHEN and SYDVKM. CDR3 size: 13 residues. V lost 4 bases and J lost 4, with 8 bases in between. The CDR3 spells CASSSAGYNEQFF. The CDR3 coding sequence is TGTGCCAGCAGTTCCGCAGGGTACAATGAGCAGTTCTTC.

The genes are TRBV13 and TRBJ2-7; D is tentatively TRBD1 or TRBD2 (5 bases each). Germline CDR1 reads PRHDT; CDR2 reads FYEKMQ (reference sequence). The V end lost 6 bases, the J end lost 6 bases, and 21 bases lay between the germline ends. The CDR3 contains 15 residues. DNA for the CDR3: TGTGCCAGCAGGACGGCGCAGAGGGGCAAACTCGAGCAGTACTTC. Protein: CASRTAQRGKLEQYF.

The chain has TRBV13 and TRBJ2-1, with D possibly being TRBD2 (7 bases). The CDR3 covers 15 residues. Trimming removed 5 bases from V and 6 bases from J, with 17 bases in between. CDR1 is PRHDT, CDR2 FYEKMQ, per germline (reference sequence). This CDR3 reads CASSASGGYANEQFF. In nucleotides, the CDR3 is TGTGCCAGCAGCGCGTCGGGGGGCTACGCCAATGAGCAGTTCTTC.

V and J are TRBV13 and TRBJ2-7; the D gene is possibly TRBD1 (5 bases). The CDR3 consists of 13 residues. V gave up 0 bases and J gave up 7 bases, with 10 bases separating them. Per the germline V gene, CDR1 is PRHDT and CDR2 is FYEKMQ (reference sequence). CDR3 loop: CASSLGRVWEQYF. The CDR3 DNA reads TGTGCCAGCAGCTTAGGCAGGGTCTGGGAGCAGTACTTC.

This sequence joins TRBV7-9 and TRBJ2-3; weak D call: TRBD2 (5 bases). The germline gives CDR1 SEHNR, CDR2 FQNEAQ (reference sequence). Trimming left V 0 bases short and J 6 bases short, with 7 bases between. The CDR3 runs to 13 residues. The CDR3 region is CASSLAGVDTQYF. In DNA, the CDR3 is TGTGCCAGCAGCTTAGCGGGAGTGGATACGCAGTATTTT.

The chain joins TRBV11-3 to TRBJ2-1; D assignment may be TRBD1 or TRBD2 (5 bases each). Germline CDR1 is SGHNT and CDR2 is YENEEA. The germline V and J ends were trimmed by 5 bases and 5 bases, with 22 bases remaining between them. The CDR3 length is 17 residues. The CDR3 sequence: CASSPHPPGTYDNEQFF. The CDR3 coding sequence is TGTGCCAGCAGCCCCCATCCCCCAGGGACGTACGACAATGAGCAGTTCTTC.

About this clone itself: One junction end disagrees with the germline gene, perhaps due to a read error. The chain combines TRBV7-7 with TRBJ2-2; D may be TRBD1 or TRBD2 (5 bases each). Per germline, CDR1 SSHAT and CDR2 FNYEAQ (reference sequence). The CDR3 has 13 residues. CDR3 nucleotides: TGTGCTAGCAGAGGGGCGAACACCGGGGAGCTGTTTTTT. Amino acids: CASRGANTGELFF.

This chain joins TRBV7-9 and TRBJ1-5; TRBD1 is a possible D gene (6 bases). The V gene's germline CDR1 is SEHNR and CDR2 FQNEAQ (reference sequence). The CDR3 is made up of 15 amino acids. Trimming removed 6 bases from V and 7 bases from J, with 19 bases in between. The CDR3 DNA sequence: TGTGCCAGCAGTTCGGACAGCGAGGAGGGCCAGCCCCAGCATTTT. This encodes CASSSDSEEGQPQHF.